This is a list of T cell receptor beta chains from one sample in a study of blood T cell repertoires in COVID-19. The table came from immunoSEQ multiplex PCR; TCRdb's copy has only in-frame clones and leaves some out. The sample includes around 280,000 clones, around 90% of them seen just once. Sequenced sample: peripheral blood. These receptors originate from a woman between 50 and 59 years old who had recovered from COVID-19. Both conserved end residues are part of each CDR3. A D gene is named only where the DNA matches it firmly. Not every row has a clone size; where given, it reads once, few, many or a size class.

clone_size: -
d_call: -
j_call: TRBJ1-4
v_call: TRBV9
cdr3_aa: CASSPLGGVATNEKLFF
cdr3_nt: TGTGCCAGCAGCCCTTTAGGAGGGGTCGCAACTAATGAAAAACTGTTTTTT

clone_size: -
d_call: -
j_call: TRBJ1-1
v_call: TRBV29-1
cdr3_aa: CSVFYYGSGEAAFF
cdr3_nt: TGCAGCGTTTTCTACTATGGCTCCGGGGAAGCTGCTTTCTTT

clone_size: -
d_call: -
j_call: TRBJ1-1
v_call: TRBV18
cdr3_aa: CASSPRGAGGMNTEAFF
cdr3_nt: TGTGCCAGCTCACCCCGAGGGGCGGGGGGCATGAACACTGAAGCTTTCTTT

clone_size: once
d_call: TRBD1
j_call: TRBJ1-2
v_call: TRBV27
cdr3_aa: CASTGTGGYTPGYTF
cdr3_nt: TGTGCCAGCACCGGGACAGGGGGCTATACTCCTGGCTACACCTTC

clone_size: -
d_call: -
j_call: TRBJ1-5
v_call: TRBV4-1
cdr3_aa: CASSQLGGPANQPQHF
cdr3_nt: TGCGCCAGCAGCCAATTGGGGGGACCGGCAAATCAGCCCCAGCATTTT

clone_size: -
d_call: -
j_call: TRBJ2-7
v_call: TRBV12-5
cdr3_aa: CASGSAAAPGEQYF
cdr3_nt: TGTGCTAGTGGTTCAGCGGCGGCTCCCGGCGAGCAGTACTTC

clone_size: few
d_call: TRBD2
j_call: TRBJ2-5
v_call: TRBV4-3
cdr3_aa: CASRPTGEGGETQYF
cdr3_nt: TGCGCCAGCAGACCTACTGGGGAGGGAGGAGAGACCCAGTACTTC

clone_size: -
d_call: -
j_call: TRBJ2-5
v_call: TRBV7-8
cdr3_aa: CASSLGQASRGETQYF
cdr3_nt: TGTGCCAGCAGCTTAGGACAGGCGTCAAGGGGAGAGACCCAGTACTTC

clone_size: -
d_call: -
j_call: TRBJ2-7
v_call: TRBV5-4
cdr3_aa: CASSLAAQPNYEQYF
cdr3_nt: TGTGCCAGCAGCTTGGCCGCACAGCCCAACTACGAGCAGTACTTC

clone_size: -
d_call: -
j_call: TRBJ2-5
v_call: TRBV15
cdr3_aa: CATSRDLPPGETQYF
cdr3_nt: TGTGCCACCAGCAGAGACCTCCCACCAGGAGAGACCCAGTACTTC

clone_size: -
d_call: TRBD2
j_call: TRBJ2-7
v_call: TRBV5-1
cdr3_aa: CASTRTGLAGGTGEQYF
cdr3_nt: TGCGCCAGCACCCGGACGGGACTAGCGGGAGGGACCGGCGAGCAGTACTTC

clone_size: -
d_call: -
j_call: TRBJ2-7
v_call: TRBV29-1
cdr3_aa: CSVSQRSYEQYF
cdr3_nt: TGCAGCGTTTCCCAGCGATCCTACGAGCAGTACTTC

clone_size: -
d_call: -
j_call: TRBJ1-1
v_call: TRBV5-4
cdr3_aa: CASRTDVWDTEAFF
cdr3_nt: TGTGCCAGCAGAACAGATGTTTGGGACACTGAAGCTTTCTTT

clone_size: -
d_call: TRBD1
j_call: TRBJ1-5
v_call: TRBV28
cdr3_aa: CASSVTGEFRPQHF
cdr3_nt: TGTGCCAGCAGTGTTACAGGGGAATTTCGGCCCCAGCATTTT

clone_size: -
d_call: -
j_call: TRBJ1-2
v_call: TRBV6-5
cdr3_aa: CASSYLGLPVYGYTF
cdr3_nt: TGTGCCAGCAGTTACTTAGGACTCCCCGTCTATGGCTACACCTTC

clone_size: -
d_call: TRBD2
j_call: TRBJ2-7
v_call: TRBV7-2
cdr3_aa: CASSVGLASNEQYF
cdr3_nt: TGTGCCAGCAGCGTGGGACTAGCGTCCAACGAGCAGTACTTC

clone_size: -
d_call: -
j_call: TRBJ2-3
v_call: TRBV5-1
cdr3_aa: CASSLGQVTDTQYF
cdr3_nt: TGCGCCAGCAGCTTGGGACAGGTCACTGATACGCAGTATTTT

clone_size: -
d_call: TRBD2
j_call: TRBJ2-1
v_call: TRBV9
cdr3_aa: CASSDPGGRDEQFF
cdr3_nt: TGTGCCAGCAGCGATCCGGGGGGGAGAGATGAGCAGTTCTTC

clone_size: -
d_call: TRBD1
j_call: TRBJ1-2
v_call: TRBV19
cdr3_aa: CASSQAGTGGIMGGYTF
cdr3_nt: TGTGCCAGTAGTCAAGCCGGGACAGGGGGCATAATGGGAGGCTACACCTTC

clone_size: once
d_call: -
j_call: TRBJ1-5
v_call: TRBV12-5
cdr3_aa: CASGSGGSGQQPQHF
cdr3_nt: TGTGCTAGTGGTTCTGGGGGGAGTGGGCAACAGCCCCAGCATTTT

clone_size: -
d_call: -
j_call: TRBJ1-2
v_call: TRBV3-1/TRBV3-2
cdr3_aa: CASSQDEGNYGYTF
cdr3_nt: TGTGCCAGCAGCCAAGATGAGGGTAACTATGGCTACACCTTC

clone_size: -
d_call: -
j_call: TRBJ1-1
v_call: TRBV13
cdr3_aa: CASTLFTGDTEAFF
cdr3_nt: TGTGCCAGTACCTTATTTACGGGGGACACTGAAGCTTTCTTT

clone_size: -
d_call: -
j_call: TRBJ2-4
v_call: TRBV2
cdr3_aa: CASSGSGAGGYF
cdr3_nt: TGTGCCAGCAGTGGTTCCGGGGCCGGGGGGTACTTC

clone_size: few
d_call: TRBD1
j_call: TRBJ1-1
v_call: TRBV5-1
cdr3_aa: CASSKYGGTVNTEAFF
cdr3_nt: TGCGCCAGCAGCAAATATGGAGGGACAGTAAACACTGAAGCTTTCTTT

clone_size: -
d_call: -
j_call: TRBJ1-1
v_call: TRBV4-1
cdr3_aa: CASSLGHQGTEAFF
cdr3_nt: TGCGCCAGCAGCCTGGGACACCAGGGGACTGAAGCTTTCTTT

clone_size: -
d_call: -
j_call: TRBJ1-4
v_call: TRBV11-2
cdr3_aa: CASSLESGKLFF
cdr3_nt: TGTGCCAGCAGCTTAGAGTCAGGAAAACTGTTTTTT

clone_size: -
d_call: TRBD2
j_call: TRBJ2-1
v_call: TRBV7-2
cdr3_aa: CASNFAGGYNEQFF
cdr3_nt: TGTGCCAGCAATTTTGCGGGGGGTTACAATGAGCAGTTCTTC

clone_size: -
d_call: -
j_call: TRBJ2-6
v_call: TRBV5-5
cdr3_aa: CASSWQGKSGANVLTF
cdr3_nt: TGTGCCAGCAGCTGGCAGGGGAAGTCTGGGGCCAACGTCCTGACTTTC

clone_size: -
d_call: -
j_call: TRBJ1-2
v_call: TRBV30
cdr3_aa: CAWSSRTRGGYTF
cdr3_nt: TGTGCCTGGAGTTCAAGGACTCGAGGTGGCTACACCTTC

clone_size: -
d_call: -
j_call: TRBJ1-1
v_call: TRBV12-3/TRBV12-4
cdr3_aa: CASSLGPNTEAFF
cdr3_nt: TGTGCCAGCAGTTTGGGGCCGAACACTGAAGCTTTCTTT

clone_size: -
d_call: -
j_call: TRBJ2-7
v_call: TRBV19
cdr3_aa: CASSIDSEGLEQYF
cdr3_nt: TGTGCCAGTAGTATAGATTCAGAGGGTCTGGAGCAGTACTTC

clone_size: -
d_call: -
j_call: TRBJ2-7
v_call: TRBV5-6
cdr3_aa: CASSFSDIYEQYF
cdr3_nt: TGTGCCAGCAGCTTCTCGGACATTTACGAGCAGTACTTC

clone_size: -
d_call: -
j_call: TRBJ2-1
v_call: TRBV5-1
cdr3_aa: CASSRDFTNEQFF
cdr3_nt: TGCGCCAGCAGTAGGGACTTTACCAATGAGCAGTTCTTC

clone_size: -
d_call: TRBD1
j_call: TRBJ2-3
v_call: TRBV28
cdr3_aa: CASSLWGTGTGQSTDTQYF
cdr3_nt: TGTGCCAGCAGTTTATGGGGCACTGGGACAGGGCAAAGCACAGATACGCAGTATTTT

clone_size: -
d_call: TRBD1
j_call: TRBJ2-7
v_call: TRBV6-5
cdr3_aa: CASTGTGDYEQYF
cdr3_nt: TGTGCCAGCACCGGGACAGGGGATTACGAGCAGTACTTC

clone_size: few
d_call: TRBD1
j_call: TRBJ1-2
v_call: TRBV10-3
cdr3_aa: CAISGDRKVLDYGYTF
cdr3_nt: TGTGCCATCAGTGGGGACAGAAAGGTACTGGACTATGGCTACACCTTC

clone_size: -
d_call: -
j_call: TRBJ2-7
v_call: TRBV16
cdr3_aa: CASSQSWGQGEQYF
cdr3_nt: TGTGCCAGCAGCCAATCGTGGGGGCAGGGCGAGCAGTACTTC

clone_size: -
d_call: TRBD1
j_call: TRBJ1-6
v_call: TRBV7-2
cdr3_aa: CASSLTGQNSPLHF
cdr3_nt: TGTGCCAGCAGCTTGACGGGACAGAATTCACCCCTCCACTTT

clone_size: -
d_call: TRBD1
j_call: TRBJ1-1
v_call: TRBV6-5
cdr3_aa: CASSLTGTGSIGAFF
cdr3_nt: TGTGCCAGCAGTCTTACCGGGACAGGATCCATTGGAGCTTTCTTT

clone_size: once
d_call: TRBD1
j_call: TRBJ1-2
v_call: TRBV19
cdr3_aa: CASSISMDRANGYTF
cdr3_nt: TGTGCCAGTAGTATCTCTATGGACAGGGCAAATGGCTACACCTTC

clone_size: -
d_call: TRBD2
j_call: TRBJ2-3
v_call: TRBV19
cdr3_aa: CASSRLAGGRSTDTQYF
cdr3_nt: TGTGCCAGTAGTCGTCTAGCGGGGGGCCGTAGCACAGATACGCAGTATTTT

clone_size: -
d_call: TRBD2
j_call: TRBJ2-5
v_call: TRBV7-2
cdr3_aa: CASSFQRGARETQYF
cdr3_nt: TGTGCCAGCAGCTTCCAGCGGGGGGCTCGAGAGACCCAGTACTTC

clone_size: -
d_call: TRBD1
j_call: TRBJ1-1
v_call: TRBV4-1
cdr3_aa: CASSRRDSLNTEAFF
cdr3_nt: TGCGCCAGCAGCAGAAGGGACAGTCTGAACACTGAAGCTTTCTTT

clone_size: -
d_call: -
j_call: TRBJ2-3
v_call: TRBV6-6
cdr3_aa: CASSYGGPGDTQYF
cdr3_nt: TGTGCCAGCAGTTACGGTGGGCCAGGCGATACGCAGTATTTT

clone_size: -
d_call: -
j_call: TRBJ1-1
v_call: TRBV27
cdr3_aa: CASSSALGVNTEAFF
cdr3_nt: TGTGCCAGCAGTTCCGCTCTGGGAGTGAACACTGAAGCTTTCTTT

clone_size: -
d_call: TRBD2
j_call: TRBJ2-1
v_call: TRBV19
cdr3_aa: CASSIAGLAVGQFF
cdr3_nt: TGTGCCAGTAGTATAGCGGGACTAGCGGTTGGGCAGTTCTTC

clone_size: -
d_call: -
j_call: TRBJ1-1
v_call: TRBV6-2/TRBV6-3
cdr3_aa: CASSYSRRGLRSFTGNTEAFF
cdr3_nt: TGTGCCAGCAGTTACTCCCGCCGGGGACTTCGATCCTTCACCGGGAACACTGAAGCTTTCTTT

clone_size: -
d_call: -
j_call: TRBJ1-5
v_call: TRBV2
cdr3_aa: CASSQQGPSQPQHF
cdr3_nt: TGTGCCAGCAGTCAACAGGGTCCAAGTCAGCCCCAGCATTTT

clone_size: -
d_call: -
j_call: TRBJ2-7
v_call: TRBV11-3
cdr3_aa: CASSPGGENEQYF
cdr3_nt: TGTGCCAGCAGCCCCGGTGGAGAAAACGAGCAGTACTTC

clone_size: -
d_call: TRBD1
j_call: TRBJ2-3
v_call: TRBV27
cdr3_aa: CASSLPGQGRADTQYF
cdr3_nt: TGTGCCAGCAGTTTACCGGGACAGGGGAGGGCAGATACGCAGTATTTT

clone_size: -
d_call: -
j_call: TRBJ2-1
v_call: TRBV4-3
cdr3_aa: CASSQVAGSSYNEQFF
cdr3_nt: TGCGCCAGCAGCCAAGTTGCGGGTTCGTCCTACAATGAGCAGTTCTTC

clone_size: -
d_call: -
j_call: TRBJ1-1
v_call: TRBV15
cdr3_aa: CATRADRMNTEAFF
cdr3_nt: TGTGCCACCAGGGCAGACAGGATGAACACTGAAGCTTTCTTT

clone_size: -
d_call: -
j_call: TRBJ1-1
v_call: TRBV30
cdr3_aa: CAWSWRGVGEAFF
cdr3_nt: TGTGCCTGGAGTTGGCGGGGGGTAGGTGAAGCTTTCTTT

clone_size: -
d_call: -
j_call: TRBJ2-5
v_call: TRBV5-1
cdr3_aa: CASSVGVGSQETQYF
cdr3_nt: TGCGCCAGCAGCGTAGGGGTTGGGTCCCAAGAGACCCAGTACTTC

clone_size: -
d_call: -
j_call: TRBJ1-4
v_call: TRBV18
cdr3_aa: CASSPAGEKLFF
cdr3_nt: TGTGCCAGCTCACCTGCGGGCGAAAAACTGTTTTTT